These 24 T cell receptor beta chains came from one sample sequenced in a study of blood T cell repertoires in COVID-19. TCRdb's table, derived via immunoSEQ multiplex PCR, lists solely in-frame clones and lacks some. The table lists 150,000 to 200,000 clones, 84% of them singletons, with more than 12% in the top ten. The specimen was peripheral blood. These receptors came from a woman between 65 and 79 years old with COVID-19, enrolled during active disease.

The chain joins TRBV28 to TRBJ2-1; D may be TRBD2 (7 bases). Trimming removed 7 bases from V and 5 bases from J, with 18 bases in between. The length of the CDR3 is 15 residues. The germline CDR1 and CDR2 sequences are MDHEN and SYDVKM. CDR3 bases: TGTGCCAGCAATCTGGGGGGGGGCGCCAACAATGAGCAGTTCTTC. This sequence encodes CASNLGGGANNEQFF.

In its sample, this clone was seen once. CDR3 bases: TGTGCCAGCAGCTTACAAAGGCTAGCGGGAGGGTGGGGAAACATTCAGTACTTC. Amino acid sequence: CASSLQRLAGGWGNIQYF. This chain links TRBV13 with TRBJ2-4, with 12 bases fitting TRBD2. Per the germline V gene, CDR1 is PRHDT and CDR2 is FYEKMQ (reference sequence). V shed 2 bases and J 6 bases; nucleotides not matched to a gene: 11. This CDR3 spans 18 amino acids.

The chain uses TRBV29-1 and TRBJ2-1; D call uncertain. Trimming took off 4 bases at V and 8 bases at J, with 18 bases between the two ends. Germline V CDR1 and CDR2: SQVTM, ANQGSEA. The CDR3 consists of 14 residues. CDR3 bases: TGCAGCGTTGGAAGATTCGTTAGTTTCTATGAGCAGTTCTTC. It yields the protein CSVGRFVSFYEQFF.

Comments on this clone: The junction departs from the called germline gene at one end, perhaps through a read error. The chain uses TRBV2 and TRBJ2-5, with a tentative D call TRBD1 (6 bases). Germline values: CDR1 SNHLY, CDR2 FYNNEI. This CDR3 spans 13 amino acids. CDR3 DNA sequence: TGTGCCAGCAGTGAAGCGGACAGAGAGGCCCAGTACTTC. Protein product: CASSEADREAQYF.

The chain couples TRBV19 to TRBJ2-1; 7 nucleotides agree with TRBD2. Germline lookup yields CDR1 LNHDA and CDR2 SQIVND (reference sequence). This CDR3 spans 16 amino acids. After removal of 3 bases from V and 4 bases from J, the junction contained 9 bases not matched to a gene. In nucleotides, the CDR3 is TGTGCCAGTAGTATGGGTGGTAAGGGAGGGTACAATGAGCAGTTCTTC. Translation gives CASSMGGKGGYNEQFF.

This chain uses TRBV19 with TRBJ1-5; D remains unclear. V dropped 6 bases and J dropped 4 bases, with 13 bases sitting between them. CDR1 LNHDA and CDR2 SQIVND come from the germline V gene (reference sequence). This CDR3 comprises 14 residues. The chain's CDR3 is CASRHQGVNQPQHF. DNA for the CDR3: TGTGCCAGTAGGCATCAAGGAGTGAATCAGCCCCAGCATTTT.

The gene calls are TRBV25-1 and TRBJ1-2; D gene uncertain. Trimming shortened V by 2 bases and J by 4 bases, and 11 bases separated the two germline ends. The CDR3 is made up of 14 amino acids. The germline V gene has CDR1 MGHDK and CDR2 SYGVNS. This chain's CDR3 is CASSEGGRLYGYTF. CDR3 DNA sequence: TGTGCCAGCAGTGAAGGTGGCAGGCTCTATGGCTACACCTTC.

The genes are TRBV15 and TRBJ2-2; possible D gene TRBD1, 5 bases. CDR3 length: 15 amino acids. V lost 4 bases and J 4 bases, leaving 13 bases between the germline ends. Germline CDR1 is LNHNV and CDR2 is YYDKDF (reference sequence). CDR3 DNA: TGTGCCACCAGCACAGGGAATGTTGGCACCGGGGAGCTGTTTTTT. Translation gives CATSTGNVGTGELFF.

The V call is TRBV20-1, the J call TRBJ2-3; 12 bases match TRBD2. The V gene end was trimmed by 3 bases and the J gene end by 2 bases; junction bases not matched to a gene: 6. This CDR3 comprises 16 residues. The V gene's germline CDR1 is DFQATT and CDR2 SNEGSKA (reference sequence). This chain's CDR3 is CSASARTSGATDTQYF. CDR3 in DNA: TGCAGTGCTAGTGCCCGGACTAGCGGGGCCACAGATACGCAGTATTTT.

J is TRBJ1-5 and V is TRBV19; D call uncertain. The CDR3 is 19 amino acids. From germline, CDR1 is LNHDA and CDR2 SQIVND (reference sequence). The V end lost 1 base, the J end lost 2 bases, and 21 bases lay between the germline ends. The CDR3 region is CASSIVRWTDGYGNQPQHF. The CDR3 DNA sequence: TGTGCCAGTAGTATAGTACGATGGACTGACGGGTATGGCAATCAGCCCCAGCATTTT.

This clone came up once. The chain couples TRBV4-2 to TRBJ2-6, with D possibly TRBD2 on 7 matching bases. The CDR3 contains 17 residues. Germline V gene lookup returns CDR1 LGHNA and CDR2 YNFKEQ. The V end was cut by 0 bases, the J end by 0 bases, with 9 bases between. CDR3 in DNA: TGTGCCAGCAGCCAAGATAGGGGGGGCTCTGGGGCCAACGTCCTGACTTTC. Its protein is CASSQDRGGSGANVLTF.

The chain uses TRBV18 and TRBJ2-1; D perhaps matches TRBD2 (7 bases). The CDR3 is 17 residues long. In germline, CDR1 is KGHSH, CDR2 LQKENI. Trimming left V 3 bases short and J 2 bases short, with 17 bases between. The CDR3 nucleotides read TGTGCCAGCTCACCCCAGGGAGGGGGATACACCTACAATGAGCAGTTCTTC. Protein product: CASSPQGGGYTYNEQFF.

The chain has TRBV7-9 and TRBJ2-6; maybe TRBD1 (5 bases). V dropped 5 bases and J dropped 4 bases, with 12 bases sitting between them. Germline CDR1 and CDR2: SEHNR and FQNEAQ (reference sequence). This CDR3 has 15 residues. The CDR3 region is CASSKTESGANVLTF. In DNA, the CDR3 is TGTGCCAGCAGCAAGACAGAGTCCGGGGCCAACGTCCTGACTTTC. Supplemented by reference TRBV7-9 and TRBJ2-6, the full variable domain reads DTGVSQNPRHKITKRGQNVTFRCDPISEHNRLYWYRQTLGQGPEFLTYFQNEAQLEKSRLLSDRFSAERPKGSFSTLEIQRTEQGDSAMYLCASSKTESGANVLTFGAGSRLTVL.

J is TRBJ2-7 and V is TRBV28, with TRBD2 matching over 12 bases. This CDR3 has 14 amino acids. V dropped 7 bases and J dropped 2; count of bases not matched to a gene: 3. Looked up from germline, CDR1 is MDHEN and CDR2 is SYDVKM. CDR3 amino acids: CASNLAGGPYEQYF. CDR3 in DNA: TGTGCCAGCAATCTAGCGGGAGGGCCCTACGAGCAGTACTTC. The full variable domain, with the rest looked up from reference TRBV28 and TRBJ2-7, is DVKVTQSSRYLVKRTGEKVFLECVQDMDHENMFWYRQDPGLGLRLIYFSYDVKMKEKGDIPEGYSVSREKKERFSLILESASTNQTSMYLCASNLAGGPYEQYFGPGTRLTVT.

J is TRBJ1-1 and V is TRBV3-1 (or the pseudogene TRBV3-2), with D possibly being TRBD1 (5 bases). Per the germline V gene, CDR1 is LGHDT and CDR2 is YNNKEL (reference sequence). With 3 bases removed from V and 8 bases from J, the gap between germline ends came to 7 bases. CDR3 length equals 11 residues. The CDR3 protein is CASSQGQEAFF. Here the CDR3 DNA reads TGTGCCAGCAGCCAGGGGCAGGAAGCTTTCTTT.

The chain couples TRBV5-6 to TRBJ1-1; D is ambiguous. The length of the CDR3 is 14 residues. Germline V gives CDR1 SGHDT, CDR2 YYEEEE. V lost 5 bases and J lost 3, with 14 bases in between. The CDR3 DNA is TGTGCCAGCAGTCGGCCTTCTAGGCACACTGAAGCTTTCTTT. It is translated as CASSRPSRHTEAFF.

Written as DNA, the CDR3 is TGTGCCAGCAGTCCGGGACAGGCCGTCACCTTC. Translating gives CASSPGQAVTF. The V and J genes are TRBV6-1 and TRBJ1-2; 8 bases match TRBD1. V gave up 5 bases and J gave up 13 bases; unmatched junction bases: 6. The CDR3 is 11 amino acids. Per germline, CDR1 MNHNS and CDR2 SASEGT.

This clone was seen a handful of times. Other nucleotide sequences in the sample specify the same CDR3. The V call is TRBV10-3, the J call TRBJ2-7; D possibly corresponds to TRBD2 (6 bases). Germline V gene data show CDR1 as ENHRY and CDR2 as SYGVKD. Trimming shortened V by 0 bases and J by 7 bases, and 7 bases separated the two germline ends. The CDR3 extends over 12 amino acids. CDR3 in amino acids: CAISESRGEQYV. The CDR3 nucleotides are TGTGCCATCAGTGAGTCCCGGGGGGAGCAGTACGTC.

This sequence joins TRBV5-4 and TRBJ1-3; D call uncertain. The CDR3 contains 14 residues. V was trimmed by 4 bases and J by 0 bases, leaving 8 bases between them. Germline CDR1 is SGHNT and CDR2 is YYREEE (reference sequence). The CDR3 DNA sequence: TGTGCCAGCAGCCCCTACCTCTCTGGAAACACCATATATTTT. Protein product: CASSPYLSGNTIYF.

Remarks on this clone: A read error may account for a junction end that differs from germline. The CDR3 DNA sequence: TGTGCCAGCAGCCAAGGTGACTACCCGGCGGGTTTT. Protein: CASSQGDYPAGF. The V and J genes are TRBV3-1 (or the pseudogene TRBV3-2) and TRBJ2-3; D perhaps matches TRBD2 (5 bases). CDR1 and CDR2 from the germline V gene are LGHDT and YNNKEL (reference sequence). The CDR3 is 12 amino acids.

The chain recombines TRBV3-1 (or the pseudogene TRBV3-2) with TRBJ2-7; the match to TRBD2 covers 7 bases. Germline CDR1 reads LGHDT; CDR2 reads YNNKEL (reference sequence). After removal of 4 bases from V and 7 bases from J, the junction contained 7 bases not matched to a gene. The CDR3 runs 13 residues. The CDR3 region has the DNA TGTGCCAGCAGCCTCGGGACTACCCTGGAGCAGTACTTC. This encodes CASSLGTTLEQYF.

The gene calls are TRBV7-3 and TRBJ1-1; TRBD1 matches at 7 bases. The CDR3 is 13 residues long. Unmatched junction bases numbered 4, after V lost 2 bases and J lost 7 bases. Per the germline V gene, CDR1 is SGHTA and CDR2 is FQGTGA. CDR3 protein: CASSLGRGSEAFF. The CDR3 DNA reads TGTGCCAGCAGCTTAGGCAGGGGGAGTGAAGCTTTCTTT.

The rearrangement joins TRBV24-1 to TRBJ2-7; 8 bases agree with TRBD1. The CDR3 spans 13 residues. The germline gives CDR1 KGHDR, CDR2 SFDVKD. V dropped 10 bases and J dropped 3; count of bases not matched to a gene: 7. For the CDR3, the DNA is TGTGCCACGCAGCAGGGGGCTTTCTACGAGCAGTACTTC. This codes for CATQQGAFYEQYF.

This clone came up a few times. DNA of the CDR3: TGTGCCACCAGCAGGACAGGGAGTGGAAACACCATATATTTT. Translated, it gives CATSRTGSGNTIYF. The V gene is TRBV15, the J gene TRBJ1-3; 7 bases line up with TRBD1. After removal of 3 bases from V and 3 bases from J, the junction contained 2 bases not matched to a gene. This CDR3 comprises 14 residues. Germline V lookup: CDR1 LNHNV, CDR2 YYDKDF (reference sequence). Full variable domain (rest looked up from reference TRBV15 and TRBJ1-3): DAMVIQNPRYQVTQFGKPVTLSCSQTLNHNVMYWYQQKSSQAPKLLFHYYDKDFNNEADTPDNFQSRRPNTSFCFLDIRSPGLGDTAMYLCATSRTGSGNTIYFGEGSWLTVV.